This is a list of T cell receptor beta chains from one sample in a study of blood T cell repertoires in COVID-19. The data were produced by immunoSEQ multiplex PCR, yet TCRdb's version contains in-frame clones alone and is incomplete. The table includes more than 65,000 clones, about 87% detected once. What was sequenced was peripheral blood. These receptors were taken from a woman in her forties or fifties with acute or convalescent COVID-19. Both conserved end residues are part of each CDR3. The D gene is left open where the match is weak. A clone size is listed for some rows: how often the clone was seen (once, few, many), or a class if it is expanded.

v_call: TRBV28
d_call: TRBD1
clone_size: NA
j_call: TRBJ1-1
cdr3_nt: TGTGCCAGCAGCCGTCGGACAGGGAATTTGAACACTGAAGCTTTCTTT
cdr3_aa: CASSRRTGNLNTEAFF

v_call: TRBV9
d_call: NA
clone_size: NA
j_call: TRBJ2-5
cdr3_nt: TGTGCCAGCAGCGTAGGCAGGGGTCTTCAAGAGACCCAGTACTTC
cdr3_aa: CASSVGRGLQETQYF

v_call: TRBV9
d_call: NA
clone_size: NA
j_call: TRBJ2-6
cdr3_nt: TGTGCCAGCAGCGTAGGAGTATCTGGGGCCAACGTCCTGACTTTC
cdr3_aa: CASSVGVSGANVLTF

v_call: TRBV15
d_call: TRBD2
clone_size: once
j_call: TRBJ2-1
cdr3_nt: TGTGCCACCAGCAGAGATGGGAGGGTAGTCGGCAATGAGCAGTTCTTC
cdr3_aa: CATSRDGRVVGNEQFF

v_call: TRBV7-8
d_call: NA
clone_size: once
j_call: TRBJ2-7
cdr3_nt: TGTGCCAGCAGCTCAGTAGGGGGTAGCTACGAGCAGTACTTC
cdr3_aa: CASSSVGGSYEQYF

v_call: TRBV19
d_call: NA
clone_size: NA
j_call: TRBJ1-6
cdr3_nt: TGTGCCAGTAGTATTCGTAATTCACCCCTCCACTTT
cdr3_aa: CASSIRNSPLHF

v_call: TRBV3-1/TRBV3-2
d_call: TRBD2
clone_size: NA
j_call: TRBJ2-2
cdr3_nt: TGTGCCAGCAGCCCATACGGGACTAGCGGGAGCGTATACACCGGGGAGCTGTTTTTT
cdr3_aa: CASSPYGTSGSVYTGELFF

v_call: TRBV5-1
d_call: NA
clone_size: few
j_call: TRBJ2-3
cdr3_nt: TGCGCCAGCAGTGCGGGGGCGCGCACAGATACGCAGTATTTT
cdr3_aa: CASSAGARTDTQYF

v_call: TRBV6-5
d_call: NA
clone_size: NA
j_call: TRBJ2-2
cdr3_nt: TGTGCCAGCAGTTACTCCCGGACTCCGAACACCGGGGAGCTGTTTTTT
cdr3_aa: CASSYSRTPNTGELFF

v_call: TRBV6-5
d_call: NA
clone_size: NA
j_call: TRBJ2-7
cdr3_nt: TGTGCCAGCAGAGCAGGGAGGTACGAGCAGTACTTC
cdr3_aa: CASRAGRYEQYF

v_call: TRBV6-6
d_call: NA
clone_size: once
j_call: TRBJ2-7
cdr3_nt: TGTGCCAGCAGTCCCGCCTACGAGCAGTACTTC
cdr3_aa: CASSPAYEQYF

v_call: TRBV4-1
d_call: TRBD2
clone_size: once
j_call: TRBJ2-3
cdr3_nt: TGCGCCAGCAGCCAAACCGGGGCGGGAGTCATAAATACGCAGTATTTT
cdr3_aa: CASSQTGAGVINTQYF

v_call: TRBV6-5
d_call: NA
clone_size: NA
j_call: TRBJ2-7
cdr3_nt: TGTGCCAGCAGCGAGGGCCAGGCCATTCCCTACGAGCAGTACTTC
cdr3_aa: CASSEGQAIPYEQYF

v_call: TRBV7-2
d_call: NA
clone_size: NA
j_call: TRBJ2-1
cdr3_nt: TGTGCCAGCAGCTCGCCGGGGAGTGTAAGGAATGAGCAGTTCTTC
cdr3_aa: CASSSPGSVRNEQFF

v_call: TRBV30
d_call: TRBD1
clone_size: NA
j_call: TRBJ1-4
cdr3_nt: TGTGCCCGATCTGGACAGGGGGGCGAAAAACTGTTTTTT
cdr3_aa: CARSGQGGEKLFF

v_call: TRBV28
d_call: TRBD1
clone_size: NA
j_call: TRBJ1-2
cdr3_nt: TGTGCCAGCAGGACCCCCCACCCTGGGCAGGGGGCCTATGGCTACACCTTC
cdr3_aa: CASRTPHPGQGAYGYTF

v_call: TRBV19
d_call: TRBD1
clone_size: once
j_call: TRBJ2-7
cdr3_nt: TGTGCCAGTAGTATACCGGGACAGTCCCACTACGAGCAGTACTTC
cdr3_aa: CASSIPGQSHYEQYF

v_call: TRBV27
d_call: NA
clone_size: NA
j_call: TRBJ2-7
cdr3_nt: TGTGCCAGCATAAGAGGGAACGAGCAGTACTTC
cdr3_aa: CASIRGNEQYF

v_call: TRBV28
d_call: NA
clone_size: NA
j_call: TRBJ2-7
cdr3_nt: TGTGCCAGCAGTTTTGGGGGGTCCACCTACGAGCAGTACTTC
cdr3_aa: CASSFGGSTYEQYF

v_call: TRBV5-4
d_call: NA
clone_size: NA
j_call: TRBJ1-2
cdr3_nt: TGTGCCAGCAGCCCGGAACAGTCCTATGGCTACACCTTC
cdr3_aa: CASSPEQSYGYTF

v_call: TRBV5-6
d_call: TRBD1
clone_size: NA
j_call: TRBJ2-7
cdr3_nt: TGTGCCAGCAGCAGCGGACAGGGGGCCTACGAGCAGTACTTC
cdr3_aa: CASSSGQGAYEQYF

v_call: TRBV7-2
d_call: TRBD2
clone_size: NA
j_call: TRBJ2-3
cdr3_nt: TGTGCCAGCAGCTGGGCGGGAGGGTCAGATACGCAGTATTTT
cdr3_aa: CASSWAGGSDTQYF

v_call: TRBV6-6
d_call: NA
clone_size: NA
j_call: TRBJ1-2
cdr3_nt: TGTGCCAGCATTCCTTCAGGGCAACGGAGCGGCTACACCTTC
cdr3_aa: CASIPSGQRSGYTF

v_call: TRBV5-6
d_call: TRBD1
clone_size: NA
j_call: TRBJ1-6
cdr3_nt: TGTGCCAGCAGCAAGGACAGGGTTCTTTCCCTCCACTTT
cdr3_aa: CASSKDRVLSLHF

v_call: TRBV6-6
d_call: NA
clone_size: NA
j_call: TRBJ1-6
cdr3_nt: TGTGCCACTCAAGACAGCTCCTATAATTCACCCCTCCACTTT
cdr3_aa: CATQDSSYNSPLHF

v_call: TRBV28
d_call: NA
clone_size: NA
j_call: TRBJ2-1
cdr3_nt: TGTGCCAGCAGTCCGACAGAAAATGAGCAGTTCTTC
cdr3_aa: CASSPTENEQFF

v_call: TRBV19
d_call: NA
clone_size: NA
j_call: TRBJ2-2
cdr3_nt: TGTGCCAGTGGGCAGGGGCTCGGCGGGGAGCTGTTTTTT
cdr3_aa: CASGQGLGGELFF

v_call: TRBV5-1
d_call: NA
clone_size: NA
j_call: TRBJ2-3
cdr3_nt: TGCGCCAGCAGCTCCTCAGCGGGATCAGGGGTAACAGATACGCAGTATTTT
cdr3_aa: CASSSSAGSGVTDTQYF

v_call: TRBV5-6
d_call: NA
clone_size: NA
j_call: TRBJ2-3
cdr3_nt: TGTGCCAGCAGCTTCTGGACAGTTGGGGGCACAGATACGCAGTATTTT
cdr3_aa: CASSFWTVGGTDTQYF

v_call: TRBV5-1
d_call: NA
clone_size: NA
j_call: TRBJ1-1
cdr3_nt: TGCGCCAGCAGCTTGGTCGGGGGAAGTACTGAAGCTTTCTTT
cdr3_aa: CASSLVGGSTEAFF

v_call: TRBV19
d_call: NA
clone_size: NA
j_call: TRBJ1-5
cdr3_nt: TGTGCCAGTAGTATCGCGGGGGGGGTTCAGCCCCAGCATTTT
cdr3_aa: CASSIAGGVQPQHF

v_call: TRBV24-1
d_call: NA
clone_size: NA
j_call: TRBJ1-4
cdr3_nt: TGTGCCACCAGTGATGAGGGCCGAAAACTGTTTTTT
cdr3_aa: CATSDEGRKLFF

v_call: TRBV5-5
d_call: NA
clone_size: NA
j_call: TRBJ2-5
cdr3_nt: TGTGCCAGCAGCTTGGCCGGACAAAGGGAGACCCAGTACTTC
cdr3_aa: CASSLAGQRETQYF

v_call: TRBV30
d_call: NA
clone_size: NA
j_call: TRBJ2-7
cdr3_nt: TGTGCCTGGAGTGGGACAGCCGTTAACTACGAGCAGTACTTC
cdr3_aa: CAWSGTAVNYEQYF

v_call: TRBV5-1
d_call: NA
clone_size: once
j_call: TRBJ2-5
cdr3_nt: TGCGCCAGCAGCTTGTGGGGAGGAGAGACCCAGTACTTC
cdr3_aa: CASSLWGGETQYF

v_call: TRBV6-5
d_call: TRBD1
clone_size: NA
j_call: TRBJ1-1
cdr3_nt: TGTGCCAGCAGTCCACTACCGGACAGGGGCACTGAAGCTTTCTTT
cdr3_aa: CASSPLPDRGTEAFF

v_call: TRBV5-1
d_call: NA
clone_size: NA
j_call: TRBJ1-6
cdr3_nt: TGCGCCAGCAGCTTGGGGCCAAGCGGGAGTGATAATTCACCCCTCCACTTT
cdr3_aa: CASSLGPSGSDNSPLHF

v_call: TRBV6-6
d_call: TRBD1
clone_size: NA
j_call: TRBJ1-5
cdr3_nt: TGTGCCAGCACCATCCCCTCCGGGACAGGCAATCAGCCCCAGCATTTT
cdr3_aa: CASTIPSGTGNQPQHF